These 26 T cell receptor beta chains were sequenced from one sample in a study of shared clonotypes between healthy human individuals. Libraries were prepared by immunoSEQ multiplex PCR; TCRdb keeps only in-frame clonotypes and omits some of them. The table records approximately 980,000 clones, 70% to 85% of them present only once. The sequencing input was memory CD4+ T cells sorted from blood. Subset noted: CD45RA-negative fraction. Receptor source: a young man in good health.

V usage is TRBV19 and J usage is TRBJ2-3; weak D call: TRBD2 (6 bases). V lost 4 bases and J 8 bases, leaving 16 bases between the germline ends. Germline CDR1 is LNHDA and CDR2 is SQIVND (reference sequence). This CDR3 is built from 14 residues. DNA for the CDR3: TGTGCCAGTAGTACCTCCGCGGGACTCAGTACGCAGTATTTT. Protein sequence: CASSTSAGLSTQYF.

CDR3 DNA: TGCGCCAGCAGGGAACAGGGGGCAAGAGGCTACACCTTC. Amino acids: CASREQGARGYTF. This rearrangement joins TRBV4-1 to TRBJ1-2, with 9 positions matching TRBD1. The V and J ends lost 6 bases and 8 bases, in that order; junction bases with no gene match: 7. CDR1 and CDR2 from the germline V gene are MGHRA and YSYEKL. The CDR3 is made up of 13 amino acids.

V usage is TRBV7-9 and J usage is TRBJ1-2; D is undetermined. The CDR3 spans 15 residues. CDR1 is SEHNR and CDR2 is FQNEAQ in the germline V gene (reference sequence). V lost 1 base to trimming and J lost 5 bases, with 14 bases between them. CDR3 amino acids: CASSLEFGAAYGYTF. CDR3 bases: TGTGCCAGCAGCTTAGAATTTGGCGCCGCTTATGGCTACACCTTC.

The CDR3 sequence: CASSSGQGGSQHF. The CDR3 coding sequence is TGTGCCAGCAGTTCGGGACAGGGAGGGTCCCAGCATTTT. The chain links TRBV6-1 to TRBJ1-5, with TRBD1 matching over 9 bases. Germline trimming cut 5 bases from V and 11 bases from J; bases unmatched to any gene: 7. This CDR3 is built from 13 residues. Germline V gives CDR1 MNHNS, CDR2 SASEGT.

V gene TRBV28 combines with J gene TRBJ2-5; D is uncertain. Trimming cost V 2 bases and J 1 base, with 2 bases left between them. The CDR3 extends over 12 amino acids. CDR1 MDHEN and CDR2 SYDVKM come from the germline V gene. DNA of the CDR3: TGTGCCAGCAGTTTAGTCCAAGAGACCCAGTACTTC. As protein: CASSLVQETQYF. The full variable domain, in which reference TRBV28 and TRBJ2-5 provide the parts outside the CDR3, is DVKVTQSSRYLVKRTGEKVFLECVQDMDHENMFWYRQDPGLGLRLIYFSYDVKMKEKGDIPEGYSVSREKKERFSLILESASTNQTSMYLCASSLVQETQYFGPGTRLLVL.

J is TRBJ2-3 and V is TRBV5-1; tentative D call: TRBD1 (8 bases). The germline CDR1 and CDR2 sequences are SGHRS and YFSETQ. V was clipped by 0 bases and J by 6 bases, with 14 bases between them. The CDR3 totals 15 residues. CDR3 in amino acids: CASSLAGQGGDTQYF. CDR3 sequence (DNA): TGCGCCAGCAGCTTGGCCGGACAGGGAGGGGATACGCAGTATTTT. Based on the CDR3 plus reference TRBV5-1 and TRBJ2-3, the full variable domain is KAGVTQTPRYLIKTRGQQVTLSCSPISGHRSVSWYQQTPGQGLQFLFEYFSETQRNKGNFPGRFSGRQFSNSRSEMNVSTLELGDSALYLCASSLAGQGGDTQYFGPGTRLTVL.

The J gene is TRBJ2-5, the V gene TRBV7-2; D might be TRBD2 (5 bases). Germline assignment: CDR1 SGHTA and CDR2 FQGNSA. CDR3 length equals 16 residues. Deletions cut 5 bases from V and 2 bases from J, with 18 bases between. The CDR3 loop reads CASSRRGSGTQETQYF. CDR3 coding DNA: TGTGCCAGCAGCCGCCGGGGTTCAGGAACTCAAGAGACCCAGTACTTC.

This clone came up a few times. Additional DNA sequences in this sample encode the identical CDR3. The CDR3 spells CASSLTQSGNTIYF. DNA for the CDR3: TGTGCCAGCAGTTTGACCCAATCTGGAAACACCATATATTTT. The chain uses TRBV28 and TRBJ1-3; D remains ambiguous. Between the trimmed V and J ends, which lost 3 bases and 1 base, there was a span of 7 bases. CDR3 length: 14 residues. The V gene's germline CDR1 is MDHEN and CDR2 SYDVKM.

The V and J genes are TRBV6-6 and TRBJ2-5, with 8 bases aligning to TRBD1. The CDR3 is 15 residues long. Trimming removed 7 bases from V and 2 bases from J; junction bases left unmatched: 9. CDR1 is MNHNY, CDR2 SVGAGI, per germline (reference sequence). In DNA form, the CDR3 reads TGTGCCAGCACCTACTCCTACAGGGGGCAAGAGACCCAGTACTTC. Protein: CASTYSYRGQETQYF.

The CDR3 DNA follows: TGTGCCAGCAGTTTAAGAGCCGCCACTGAAGCTTTCTTT. Amino acid sequence: CASSLRAATEAFF. This chain links TRBV28 with TRBJ1-1; D uncertain. The CDR3 sequence is 13 residues long. V was cut by 2 bases and J by 4 bases, with 8 bases left in between. In germline, CDR1 is MDHEN, CDR2 SYDVKM. The whole variable domain, filled in from reference TRBV28 and TRBJ1-1, reads DVKVTQSSRYLVKRTGEKVFLECVQDMDHENMFWYRQDPGLGLRLIYFSYDVKMKEKGDIPEGYSVSREKKERFSLILESASTNQTSMYLCASSLRAATEAFFGQGTRLTVV.

The DNA of the CDR3 is TGTGCCACCAGCAGTGGACAGGGGAAAAGCGAGCAGTACTTC. Translated: CATSSGQGKSEQYF. The chain recombines TRBV15 with TRBJ2-7; 9 nucleotides match TRBD1. Germline V lookup: CDR1 LNHNV, CDR2 YYDKDF (reference sequence). The CDR3 is made up of 14 amino acids. V was clipped by 3 bases and J by 6 bases; unmatched bases: 6.

This clone was observed a handful of times. The chain combines TRBV27 with TRBJ2-7, with D hard to call. The germline CDR1 and CDR2 sequences are MNHEY and SMNVEV (reference sequence). Trimming took off 4 bases at V and 8 bases at J, with 9 bases between the two ends. This CDR3 is 11 amino acids long. CDR3 DNA sequence: TGTGCCAGCAGTTCCGGGCTCCAGCAGTACTTC. It encodes CASSSGLQQYF.

The chain is built from TRBV19 and TRBJ2-7; tentatively, D is TRBD1 or TRBD2 (5 bases each). This CDR3 comprises 15 residues. Looked up from germline, CDR1 is LNHDA and CDR2 is SQIVND (reference sequence). Trimming took off 0 bases at V and 6 bases at J, with 15 bases between the two ends. The CDR3, as DNA: TGTGCCAGTAGTATAGATGGGTGGGACGATGGCGAGCAGTACTTC. Translation gives CASSIDGWDDGEQYF. The full variable domain, in which reference TRBV19 and TRBJ2-7 provide the parts outside the CDR3, is DGGITQSPKYLFRKEGQNVTLSCEQNLNHDAMYWYRQDPGQGLRLIYYSQIVNDFQKGDIAEGYSVSREKKESFPLTVTSAQKNPTAFYLCASSIDGWDDGEQYFGPGTRLTVT.

The chain is built from TRBV6-5 and TRBJ2-7; 7 bases align to TRBD1. This CDR3 has 14 residues. The V and J ends lost 3 bases and 2 bases, in that order; junction bases with no gene match: 4. From germline, CDR1 is MNHEY and CDR2 SVGAGI. The CDR3 DNA reads as TGTGCCAGCAGTTATAACAGGGGAACCTACGAGCAGTACTTC. Protein sequence: CASSYNRGTYEQYF.

The CDR3 DNA reads as TGTGCCAGCAGTTTATTGTCCAGCGGGGGGTTTTACGAGCAGTACTTC. Its protein product is CASSLLSSGGFYEQYF. This chain connects TRBV28 to TRBJ2-7; 9 nucleotides match TRBD2. The CDR3 runs to 16 residues. The V gene end was trimmed by 1 base and the J gene end by 4 bases; junction bases not matched to a gene: 8. Germline V gene data show CDR1 as MDHEN and CDR2 as SYDVKM.

This rearrangement joins TRBV9 to TRBJ2-2; D may match TRBD1 or TRBD2 (5 bases each). V was clipped by 3 bases and J by 1 base, with 16 bases between them. The CDR3 runs to 17 residues. Germline V gene data show CDR1 as SGDLS and CDR2 as YYNGEE. CDR3 in amino acids: CASSASTGRGNTGELFF. The CDR3 DNA reads as TGTGCCAGCAGCGCGAGTACGGGACGAGGGAACACCGGGGAGCTGTTTTTT.

At least ten counts were recorded for this clone. This CDR3 is also generated by other DNA sequences in the sample. The V gene is TRBV2, the J gene TRBJ1-1; 7 bases map to TRBD1. Germline assignment: CDR1 SNHLY and CDR2 FYNNEI. V lost 7 bases and J lost 1; bases outside the gene matches: 3. CDR3 length equals 13 residues. The CDR3 reads CASTQGENTEAFF. In nucleotides, the CDR3 is TGTGCCAGCACCCAGGGGGAGAACACTGAAGCTTTCTTT.

This clone was recorded at least ten times. This chain uses TRBV27 with TRBJ2-3; 7 bases line up with TRBD2. The CDR3 runs 15 residues. V dropped 4 bases and J dropped 5; count of bases not matched to a gene: 9. Germline CDR1 is MNHEY and CDR2 is SMNVEV (reference sequence). Here the CDR3 DNA reads TGTGCCAGCAGTTCCGGACTAGGTCTGGGAGATACGCAGTATTTT. Its protein is CASSSGLGLGDTQYF.

This clone has a handful of counts. This sequence joins TRBV30 and TRBJ1-5; D is undetermined. V lost 2 bases, J lost 0 bases, and 5 bases lay in between. CDR3 length equals 13 residues. The germline V gene encodes CDR1 GTSNPN and CDR2 SVGIG (reference sequence). CDR3 protein: CAWSIDSNQPQHF. The CDR3 DNA is TGTGCCTGGAGTATAGATAGCAATCAGCCCCAGCATTTT.

This clone has more than one count but fewer than ten. V and J are TRBV27 and TRBJ1-1; D is unclear. The germline V gene encodes CDR1 MNHEY and CDR2 SMNVEV (reference sequence). V lost 1 base to trimming and J lost 1 base, with 7 bases between them. The CDR3 has 14 amino acids. CDR3 in amino acids: CASSLFSWNTEAFF. The DNA of the CDR3 is TGTGCCAGCAGTTTATTTTCCTGGAACACTGAAGCTTTCTTT.

This clone has only a few counts. This chain links TRBV23-1 with TRBJ1-2; TRBD1 matches at 8 bases. TRBV23-1 has ORF status, its function being uncertain. The ends lost 3 bases at V and 0 bases at J; junction bases unmatched: 12. The CDR3 is 18 residues long. The CDR3 nucleotides are TGCGCCAGCAGTCATCCCTCCTCGGACAGGGCCTCTAACTATGGCTACACCTTC. This sequence encodes CASSHPSSDRASNYGYTF.

This clone was seen just once. This rearrangement joins TRBV5-1 to TRBJ2-1; 11 bases are shared with TRBD2. V shed 2 bases, J shed 6 bases, and the junction held 4 bases outside the gene matches. The CDR3 length is 15 residues. Germline loops: CDR1 SGHRS, CDR2 YFSETQ. CDR3 sequence: CASSLTTSGGNEQFF. As DNA, the CDR3 is TGCGCCAGCAGCTTAACCACTAGCGGGGGCAATGAGCAGTTCTTC.

The chain joins TRBV11-2 to TRBJ2-5, with TRBD1 as a possible D gene (5 bases). V was cut by 6 bases and J by 5 bases, with 13 bases left in between. In germline, CDR1 is SGHAT, CDR2 FQNNGV. This CDR3 is built from 13 residues. CDR3 sequence: CASRPRQNETQYF. DNA of the CDR3: TGTGCCAGCAGACCACGACAGAACGAGACCCAGTACTTC.

This rearrangement joins TRBV19 to TRBJ1-1; possible D gene TRBD1, 6 bases. Trimming removed 3 bases from V and 6 bases from J, with 17 bases in between. This CDR3 is 15 amino acids long. The V gene's germline CDR1 is LNHDA and CDR2 SQIVND (reference sequence). CDR3 nucleotide sequence: TGTGCCAGTAGTATTGAGTTAAGGGGGTTCGCTGAAGCTTTCTTT. This sequence encodes CASSIELRGFAEAFF.

There are a few counts of this clone. The chain couples TRBV5-4 to TRBJ1-3; tentative D call: TRBD1 (5 bases). CDR1 and CDR2 from the germline V gene are SGHNT and YYREEE (reference sequence). Trimming left V 0 bases short and J 1 base short, with 8 bases between. This CDR3 has 15 amino acids. The CDR3 sequence is CASSLVGGSGNTIYF. Written as DNA, the CDR3 is TGTGCCAGCAGCTTGGTCGGGGGGTCTGGAAACACCATATATTTT.

This clone was seen just once. The rearrangement links TRBV19 to TRBJ1-2, with D tentatively TRBD1 (6 bases). V shed 5 bases and J shed 6 bases, with 13 bases lying between them. Germline V gene lookup returns CDR1 LNHDA and CDR2 SQIVND (reference sequence). This CDR3 is built from 13 residues. This CDR3 reads CASSPRGFDGYTF. For the CDR3, the DNA is TGTGCCAGTAGTCCCAGGGGATTTGATGGCTACACCTTC.